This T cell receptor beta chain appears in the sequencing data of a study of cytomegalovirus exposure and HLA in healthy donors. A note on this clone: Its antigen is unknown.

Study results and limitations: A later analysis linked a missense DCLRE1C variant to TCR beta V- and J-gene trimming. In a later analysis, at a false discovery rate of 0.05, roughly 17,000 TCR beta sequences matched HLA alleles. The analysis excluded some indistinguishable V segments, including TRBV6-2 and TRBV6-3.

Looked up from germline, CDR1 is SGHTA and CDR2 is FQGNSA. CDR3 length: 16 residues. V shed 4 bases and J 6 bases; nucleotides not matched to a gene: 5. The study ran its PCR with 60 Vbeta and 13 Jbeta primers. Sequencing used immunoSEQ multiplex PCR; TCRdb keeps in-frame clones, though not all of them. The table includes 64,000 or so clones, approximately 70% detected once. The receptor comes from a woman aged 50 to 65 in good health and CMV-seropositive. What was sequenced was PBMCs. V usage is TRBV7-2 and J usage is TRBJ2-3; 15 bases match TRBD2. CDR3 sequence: CASSWTSGGVPDTQYF. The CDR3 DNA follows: TGTGCCAGCAGCTGGACTAGCGGGGGGGTACCTGATACGCAGTATTTT.